This is a list of T cell receptor beta chains from one sample in a study of cytomegalovirus exposure and HLA in healthy donors. The table came from immunoSEQ multiplex PCR; TCRdb's copy has only in-frame clones and leaves some out. The sample records 84,000 or so clones, less than 85% being singletons. Sequences were obtained from PBMCs. The receptors come from a human donor in good health. Both conserved end residues are part of each CDR3. Fields, in order: clone size, D gene, J gene, V gene, CDR3 protein, CDR3 DNA. The D gene is left open where the match is weak. Part of the rows lack a size; the others show once, few, many or a class for expanded clones.

>-|TRBD1|TRBJ1-2|TRBV20-1
CRPQGGGYTF
TGCAGGCCGCAGGGGGGTGGCTACACCTTC
>few|TRBD1|TRBJ1-5|TRBV2
CASSPLDRDNQPQHF
TGTGCCAGCAGTCCCCTAGACAGGGACAATCAGCCCCAGCATTTT
>-|-|TRBJ2-1|TRBV7-9
CASRPPPRIEQFF
TGTGCCAGCAGACCCCCCCCGAGGATAGAGCAGTTCTTC
>-|-|TRBJ2-2|TRBV2
CASRAQSPGELFF
TGTGCCAGCAGGGCACAGTCTCCCGGGGAGCTGTTTTTT
>-|TRBD1|TRBJ2-1|TRBV27
CASSEGQAIKFF
TGTGCCAGCAGTGAGGGACAGGCAATCAAGTTCTTC
>-|-|TRBJ2-5|TRBV29-1
CSVDSPELETQYF
TGCAGCGTCGACTCACCTGAATTGGAGACCCAGTACTTC
>-|-|TRBJ2-5|TRBV2
CASLEDIQETQYF
TGTGCCAGCCTGGAAGACATTCAAGAGACCCAGTACTTC
>-|-|TRBJ2-6|TRBV11-2
CASSLVHTSSGANVLTF
TGTGCCAGCAGCTTAGTCCACACTAGCTCTGGGGCCAACGTCCTGACTTTC
>-|TRBD1|TRBJ1-1|TRBV6-5
CASRSQGVVEAFF
TGTGCCAGCAGATCTCAGGGGGTCGTTGAAGCTTTCTTT
>-|-|TRBJ1-1|TRBV5-1
CASSLTGGGTEAFF
TGCGCCAGCAGCTTGACAGGTGGAGGGACTGAAGCTTTCTTT
>-|-|TRBJ2-3|TRBV7-9
CASSPTSDTQYF
TGTGCCAGCAGCCCGACTTCAGATACGCAGTATTTT
>-|-|TRBJ1-5|TRBV5-4
CASSLRAGPLGNQPQHF
TGTGCCAGCAGCTTGCGGGCGGGTCCCCTCGGCAATCAGCCCCAGCATTTT
>-|-|TRBJ1-2|TRBV4-2
CASSQDAGTYGYTF
TGTGCCAGCAGCCAAGACGCGGGAACCTATGGCTACACCTTC
>once|-|TRBJ2-1|TRBV20-1
CSGGKVNEQFF
TGCAGTGGCGGGAAGGTCAATGAGCAGTTCTTC
>-|TRBD2|TRBJ2-1|TRBV6-1
CASSGSSGGFDEQFF
TGTGCCAGCAGTGGGTCTAGCGGGGGGTTCGATGAGCAGTTCTTC
>-|-|TRBJ1-2|TRBV5-1
CASSLAANYGYTF
TGCGCCAGCAGCTTGGCGGCTAACTATGGCTACACCTTC
>few|-|TRBJ2-2|TRBV5-1
CASSLSGNTGELFF
TGCGCCAGCAGCTTGTCAGGGAACACCGGGGAGCTGTTTTTT
>-|-|TRBJ2-2|TRBV9
CASSPWGDTGELFF
TGTGCCAGCAGCCCATGGGGGGACACCGGGGAGCTGTTTTTT
>-|-|TRBJ2-7|TRBV9
CASSPEQGGGYEQYF
TGTGCCAGCAGCCCGGAACAGGGCGGTGGGTACGAGCAGTACTTC
>-|TRBD1|TRBJ2-1|TRBV25-1
CASSDRGRGNEQFF
TGTGCCAGCAGCGACAGGGGGCGGGGGAATGAGCAGTTCTTC
>once|TRBD2|TRBJ2-1|TRBV9
CASSVGLAGGGLSYNEQFF
TGTGCCAGCAGCGTAGGTCTAGCGGGTGGTGGGTTGTCCTACAATGAGCAGTTCTTC
>-|-|TRBJ2-3|TRBV5-1
CASSLGQFTDTQYF
TGCGCCAGCAGCTTGGGACAGTTCACAGATACGCAGTATTTT